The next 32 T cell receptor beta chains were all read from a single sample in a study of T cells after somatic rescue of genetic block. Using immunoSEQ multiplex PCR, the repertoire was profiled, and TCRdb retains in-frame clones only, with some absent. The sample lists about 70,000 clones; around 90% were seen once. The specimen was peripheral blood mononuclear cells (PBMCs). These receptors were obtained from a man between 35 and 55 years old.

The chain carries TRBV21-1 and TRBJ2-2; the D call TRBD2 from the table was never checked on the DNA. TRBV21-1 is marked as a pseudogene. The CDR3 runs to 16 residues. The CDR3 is CASSKDLAGGTGELFF. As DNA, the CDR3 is TGTGCCAGCAGCAAAGACCTAGCGGGGGGGACCGGGGAGCTGTTTTTT.

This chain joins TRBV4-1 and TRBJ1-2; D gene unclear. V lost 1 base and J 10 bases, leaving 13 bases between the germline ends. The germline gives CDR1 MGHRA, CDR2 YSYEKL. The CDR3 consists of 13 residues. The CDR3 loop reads CASSQVGQAAYTF. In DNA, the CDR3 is TGCGCCAGCAGCCAAGTAGGGCAGGCCGCCTACACCTTC.

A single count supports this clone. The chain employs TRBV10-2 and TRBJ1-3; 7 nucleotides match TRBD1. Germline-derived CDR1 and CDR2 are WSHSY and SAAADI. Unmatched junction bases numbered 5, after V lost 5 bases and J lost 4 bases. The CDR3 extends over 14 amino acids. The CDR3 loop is CASSQGVGGNTIYF. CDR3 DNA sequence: TGCGCCAGCAGTCAGGGGGTCGGCGGAAACACCATATATTTT.

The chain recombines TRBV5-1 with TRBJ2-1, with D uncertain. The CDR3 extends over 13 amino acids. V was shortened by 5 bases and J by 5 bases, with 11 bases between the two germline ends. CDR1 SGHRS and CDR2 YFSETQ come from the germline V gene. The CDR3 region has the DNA TGCGCCAGCAGTGTTTCTGGGAACAATGAGCAGTTCTTC. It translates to CASSVSGNNEQFF.

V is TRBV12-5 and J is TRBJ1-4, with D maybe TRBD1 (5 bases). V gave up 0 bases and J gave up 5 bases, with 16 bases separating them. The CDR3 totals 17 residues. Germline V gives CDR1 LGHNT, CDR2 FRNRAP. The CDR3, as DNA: TGTGCTAGTGGTTTGGTATGGGGCGAGAGAGGAAATGAAAAACTGTTTTTT. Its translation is CASGLVWGERGNEKLFF. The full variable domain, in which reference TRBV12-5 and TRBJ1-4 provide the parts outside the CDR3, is DARVTQTPRHKVTEMGQEVTMRCQPILGHNTVFWYRQTMMQGLELLAYFRNRAPLDDSGMPKDRFSAEMPDATLATLKIQPSEPRDSAVYFCASGLVWGERGNEKLFFGSGTQLSVL.

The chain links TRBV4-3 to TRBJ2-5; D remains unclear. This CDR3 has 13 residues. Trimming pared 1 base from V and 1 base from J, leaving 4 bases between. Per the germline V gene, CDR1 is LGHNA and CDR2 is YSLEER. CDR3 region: CASSQGFQETQYF. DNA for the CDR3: TGCGCCAGCAGCCAAGGGTTCCAAGAGACCCAGTACTTC.

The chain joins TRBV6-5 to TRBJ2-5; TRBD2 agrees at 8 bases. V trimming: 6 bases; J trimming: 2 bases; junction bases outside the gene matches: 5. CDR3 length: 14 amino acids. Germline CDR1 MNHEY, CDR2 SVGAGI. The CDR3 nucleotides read TGTGCCAGCAGCCCCGGGGGGGTTCAAGAGACCCAGTACTTC. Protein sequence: CASSPGGVQETQYF.

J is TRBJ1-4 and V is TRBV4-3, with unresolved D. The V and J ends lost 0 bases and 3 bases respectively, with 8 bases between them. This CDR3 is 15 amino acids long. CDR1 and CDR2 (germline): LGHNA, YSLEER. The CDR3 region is CASSQEHRSNEKLFF. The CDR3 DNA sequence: TGCGCCAGCAGCCAAGAACACCGCTCTAATGAAAAACTGTTTTTT.

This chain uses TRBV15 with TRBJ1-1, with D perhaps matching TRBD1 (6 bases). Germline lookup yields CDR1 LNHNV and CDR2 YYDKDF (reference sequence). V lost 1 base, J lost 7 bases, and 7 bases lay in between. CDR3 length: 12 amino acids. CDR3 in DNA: TGTGCCACCAGCAGAGGGACAGATGAAGCTTTCTTT. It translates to CATSRGTDEAFF.

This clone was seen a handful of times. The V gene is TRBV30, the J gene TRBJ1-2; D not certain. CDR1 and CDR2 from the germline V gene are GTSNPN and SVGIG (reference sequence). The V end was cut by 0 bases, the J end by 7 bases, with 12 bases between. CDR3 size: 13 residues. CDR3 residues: CAWSVPLRVGYTF. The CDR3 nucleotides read TGTGCCTGGAGTGTCCCCCTTAGGGTTGGCTACACCTTC.

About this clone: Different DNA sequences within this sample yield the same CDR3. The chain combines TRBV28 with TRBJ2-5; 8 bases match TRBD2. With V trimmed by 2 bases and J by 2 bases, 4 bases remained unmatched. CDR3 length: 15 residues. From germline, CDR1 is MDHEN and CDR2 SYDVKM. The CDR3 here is CASSLTSGGQETQYF. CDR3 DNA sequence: TGTGCCAGCAGTTTAACTAGCGGAGGTCAAGAGACCCAGTACTTC. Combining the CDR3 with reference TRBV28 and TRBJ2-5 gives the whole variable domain DVKVTQSSRYLVKRTGEKVFLECVQDMDHENMFWYRQDPGLGLRLIYFSYDVKMKEKGDIPEGYSVSREKKERFSLILESASTNQTSMYLCASSLTSGGQETQYFGPGTRLLVL.

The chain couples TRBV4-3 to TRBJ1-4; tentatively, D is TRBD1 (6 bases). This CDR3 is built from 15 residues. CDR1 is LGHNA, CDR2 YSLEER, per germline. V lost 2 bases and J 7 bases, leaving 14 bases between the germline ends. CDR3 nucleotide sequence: TGCGCCAGCAGCCAATCAATGGGGGCAGTTGAAAAACTGTTTTTT. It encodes CASSQSMGAVEKLFF.

CDR3 sequence (DNA): TGTGCCAGTAGCCCCCCGGGCGGGTCCACCGGGGAGCTGTTTTTT. Its protein product is CASSPPGGSTGELFF. This chain joins TRBV19 and TRBJ2-2; the D gene is possibly TRBD2 (5 bases). The V end lost 6 bases, the J end lost 4 bases, and 15 bases lay between the germline ends. Germline V gene data show CDR1 as LNHDA and CDR2 as SQIVND (reference sequence). CDR3 length: 15 residues.

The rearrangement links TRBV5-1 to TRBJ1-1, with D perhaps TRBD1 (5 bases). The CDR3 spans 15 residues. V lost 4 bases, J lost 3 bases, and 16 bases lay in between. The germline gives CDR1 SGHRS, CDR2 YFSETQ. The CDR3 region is CASSAPDGADTEAFF. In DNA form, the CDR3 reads TGCGCCAGCAGCGCACCGGACGGGGCGGACACTGAAGCTTTCTTT.

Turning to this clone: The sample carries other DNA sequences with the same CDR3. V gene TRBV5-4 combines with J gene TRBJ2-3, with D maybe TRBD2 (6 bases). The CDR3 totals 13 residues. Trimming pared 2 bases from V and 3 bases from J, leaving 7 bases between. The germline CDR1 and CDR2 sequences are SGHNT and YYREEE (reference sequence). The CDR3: CASSLRGTDTQYF. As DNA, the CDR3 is TGTGCCAGCAGCTTACGGGGGACAGATACGCAGTATTTT.

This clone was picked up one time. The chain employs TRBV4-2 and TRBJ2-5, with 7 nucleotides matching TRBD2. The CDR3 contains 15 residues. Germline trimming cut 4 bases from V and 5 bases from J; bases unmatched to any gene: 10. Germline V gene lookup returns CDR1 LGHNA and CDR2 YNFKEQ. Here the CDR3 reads CASSLQGEGRETQYF. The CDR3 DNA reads TGTGCCAGCAGCCTCCAAGGGGAGGGGCGGGAGACCCAGTACTTC.

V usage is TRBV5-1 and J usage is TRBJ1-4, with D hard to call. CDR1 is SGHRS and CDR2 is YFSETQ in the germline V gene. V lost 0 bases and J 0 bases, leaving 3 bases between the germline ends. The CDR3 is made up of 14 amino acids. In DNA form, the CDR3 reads TGCGCCAGCAGCTTGGTACCAACTAATGAAAAACTGTTTTTT. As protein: CASSLVPTNEKLFF. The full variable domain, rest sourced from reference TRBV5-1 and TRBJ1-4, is KAGVTQTPRYLIKTRGQQVTLSCSPISGHRSVSWYQQTPGQGLQFLFEYFSETQRNKGNFPGRFSGRQFSNSRSEMNVSTLELGDSALYLCASSLVPTNEKLFFGSGTQLSVL.

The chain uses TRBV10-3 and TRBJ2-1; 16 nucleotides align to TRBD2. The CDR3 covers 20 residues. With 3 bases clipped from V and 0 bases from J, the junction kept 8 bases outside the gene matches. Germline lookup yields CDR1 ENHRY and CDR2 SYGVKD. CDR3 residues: CAISDPGLAGGPSSYNEQFF. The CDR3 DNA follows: TGTGCCATCAGTGACCCGGGACTAGCGGGAGGGCCCAGCTCCTACAATGAGCAGTTCTTC.

As DNA, the CDR3 is TGTGCCAGCAGCAAAGTTATGGCCCTCTACGAGCAGTACTTC. As protein: CASSKVMALYEQYF. This chain uses TRBV21-1 with TRBJ2-7; the table names TRBD1, a call not compared with the DNA. TRBV21-1 is given as a pseudogene. The CDR3 runs 14 residues.

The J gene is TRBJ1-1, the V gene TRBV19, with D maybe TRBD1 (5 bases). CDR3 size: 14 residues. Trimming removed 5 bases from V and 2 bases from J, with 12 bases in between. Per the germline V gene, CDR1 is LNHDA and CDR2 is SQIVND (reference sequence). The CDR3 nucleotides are TGTGCCAGTAGTCCCCAGGGTAGAAACACTGAAGCTTTCTTT. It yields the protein CASSPQGRNTEAFF.

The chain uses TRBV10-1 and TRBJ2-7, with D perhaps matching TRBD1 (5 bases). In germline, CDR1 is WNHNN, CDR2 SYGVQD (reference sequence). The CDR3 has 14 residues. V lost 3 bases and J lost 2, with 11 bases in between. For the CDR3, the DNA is TGCGCCAGCAGTGACTCGGACACCCCCTACGAGCAGTACTTC. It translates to CASSDSDTPYEQYF.

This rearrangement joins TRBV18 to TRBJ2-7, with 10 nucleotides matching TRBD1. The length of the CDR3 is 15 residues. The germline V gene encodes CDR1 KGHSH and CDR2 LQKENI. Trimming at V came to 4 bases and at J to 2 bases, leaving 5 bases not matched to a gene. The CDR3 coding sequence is TGTGCCAGCTCACTACAGGGACAGGGGCCCTACGAGCAGTACTTC. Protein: CASSLQGQGPYEQYF.

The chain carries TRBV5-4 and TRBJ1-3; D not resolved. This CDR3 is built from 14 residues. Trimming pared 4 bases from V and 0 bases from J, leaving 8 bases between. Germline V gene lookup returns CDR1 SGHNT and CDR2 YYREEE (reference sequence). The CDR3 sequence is CASSTRGSGNTIYF. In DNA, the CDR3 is TGTGCCAGCAGCACTCGGGGCTCTGGAAACACCATATATTTT. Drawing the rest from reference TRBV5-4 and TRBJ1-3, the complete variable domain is ETGVTQSPTHLIKTRGQQVTLRCSSQSGHNTVSWYQQALGQGPQFIFQYYREEENGRGNFPPRFSGLQFPNYSSELNVNALELDDSALYLCASSTRGSGNTIYFGEGSWLTVV.

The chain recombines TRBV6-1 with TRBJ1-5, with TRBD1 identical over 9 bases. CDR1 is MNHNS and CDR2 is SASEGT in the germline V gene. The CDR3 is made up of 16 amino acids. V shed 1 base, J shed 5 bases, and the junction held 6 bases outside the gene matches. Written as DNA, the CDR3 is TGTGCCAGCAGTGAAGACGGGACAGGGATGGATCAGCCCCAGCATTTT. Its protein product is CASSEDGTGMDQPQHF.

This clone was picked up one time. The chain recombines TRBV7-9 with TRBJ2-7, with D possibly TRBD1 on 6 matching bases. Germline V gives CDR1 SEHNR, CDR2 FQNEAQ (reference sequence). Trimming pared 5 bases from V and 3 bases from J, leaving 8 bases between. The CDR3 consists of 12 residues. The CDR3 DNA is TGTGCCAGCAGCCTACAGGGCTACGAGCAGTACTTC. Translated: CASSLQGYEQYF.

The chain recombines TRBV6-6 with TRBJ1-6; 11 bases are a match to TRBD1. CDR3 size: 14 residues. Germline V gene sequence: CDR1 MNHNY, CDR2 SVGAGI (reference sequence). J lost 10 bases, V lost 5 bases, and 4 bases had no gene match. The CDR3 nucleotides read TGTGCCAGCAGTGCTGGGACAGGGGGATCACCCCTCCACTTT. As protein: CASSAGTGGSPLHF.

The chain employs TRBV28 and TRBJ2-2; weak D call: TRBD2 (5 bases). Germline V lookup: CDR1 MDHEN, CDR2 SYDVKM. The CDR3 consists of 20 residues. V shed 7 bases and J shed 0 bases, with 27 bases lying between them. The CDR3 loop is CASTAELGKDFSANTGELFF. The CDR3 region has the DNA TGTGCCAGCACTGCGGAGCTAGGGAAGGACTTCAGTGCGAACACCGGGGAGCTGTTTTTT.

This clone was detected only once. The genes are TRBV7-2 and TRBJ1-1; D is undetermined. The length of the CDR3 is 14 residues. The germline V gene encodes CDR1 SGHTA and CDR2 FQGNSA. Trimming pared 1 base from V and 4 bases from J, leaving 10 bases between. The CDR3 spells CASSLESQLTEAFF. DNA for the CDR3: TGTGCCAGCAGCTTAGAGTCTCAACTCACTGAAGCTTTCTTT.

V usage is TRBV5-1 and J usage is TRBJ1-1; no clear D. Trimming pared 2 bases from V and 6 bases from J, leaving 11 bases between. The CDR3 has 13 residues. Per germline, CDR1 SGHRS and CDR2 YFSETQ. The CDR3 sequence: CASSLYGESEAFF. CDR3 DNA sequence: TGCGCCAGCAGCTTATATGGGGAGTCTGAAGCTTTCTTT.

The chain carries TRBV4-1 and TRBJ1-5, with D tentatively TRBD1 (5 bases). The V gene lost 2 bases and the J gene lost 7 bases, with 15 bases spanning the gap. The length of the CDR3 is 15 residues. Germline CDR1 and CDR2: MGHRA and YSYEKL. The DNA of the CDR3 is TGCGCCAGCAGCCAACTATGGGGGGTTGGGCAGCCCCAGCATTTT. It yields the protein CASSQLWGVGQPQHF.

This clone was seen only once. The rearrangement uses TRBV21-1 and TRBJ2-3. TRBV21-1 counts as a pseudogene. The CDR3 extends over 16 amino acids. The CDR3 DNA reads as TGTGCCAGCAGCAAAGTAGGCCTCGATCCCACAGATACGCAGTATTTT. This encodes CASSKVGLDPTDTQYF.

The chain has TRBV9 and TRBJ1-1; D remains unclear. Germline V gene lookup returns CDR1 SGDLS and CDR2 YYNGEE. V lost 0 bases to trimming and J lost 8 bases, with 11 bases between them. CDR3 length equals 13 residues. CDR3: CASSVGHSTEAFF. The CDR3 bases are TGTGCCAGCAGCGTAGGACACAGCACCGAAGCTTTCTTT. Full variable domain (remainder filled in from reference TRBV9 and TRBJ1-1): DSGVTQTPKHLITATGQRVTLRCSPRSGDLSVYWYQQSLDQGLQFLIQYYNGEERAKGNILERFSAQQFPDLHSELNLSSLELGDSALYFCASSVGHSTEAFFGQGTRLTVV.